The rows below give T cell receptor beta chains drawn from one sample of a study of control samples from healthy donors and cancer patients. Clones were sequenced by immunoSEQ multiplex PCR, and TCRdb holds only the in-frame ones, with some missing. This table holds around 94,000 clones, about 86% found once. Sequencing used blood. All receptors come from a woman aged 45 to 65 in good health. Each CDR3 is given with its conserved first and last residue. Each record gives: clone size, D gene, V gene, J gene, CDR3 protein, CDR3 DNA. D genes are given only for firm matches. Rows may omit the clone size; those that give it use once, few, many or a size class.

clone_size: NA; d_call: TRBD2; v_call: TRBV6-2/TRBV6-3; j_call: TRBJ2-3; cdr3_aa: CASSYLNWRESGDTQYF; cdr3_nt: TGTGCCAGCAGTTACTTAAACTGGCGGGAGAGCGGAGATACGCAGTATTTT
clone_size: NA; d_call: NA; v_call: TRBV6-2/TRBV6-3; j_call: TRBJ1-3; cdr3_aa: CASSDRFGNTIYF; cdr3_nt: TGTGCCAGCAGCGACCGGTTCGGAAACACCATATATTTT
clone_size: few; d_call: NA; v_call: TRBV27; j_call: TRBJ1-2; cdr3_aa: CASSSPSGGYTF; cdr3_nt: TGTGCCAGCAGTTCCCCTAGTGGGGGCTACACCTTC
clone_size: NA; d_call: TRBD2; v_call: TRBV27; j_call: TRBJ2-2; cdr3_aa: CASSSLGRGGGSSGELFF; cdr3_nt: TGTGCCAGCAGTTCCCTCGGGCGGGGCGGGGGAAGCTCCGGGGAGCTGTTTTTT
clone_size: NA; d_call: TRBD2; v_call: TRBV11-3; j_call: TRBJ2-7; cdr3_aa: CASSLDGLAGGIAQYF; cdr3_nt: TGTGCCAGCAGCTTAGACGGACTAGCGGGAGGGATTGCGCAGTACTTC
clone_size: few; d_call: TRBD2; v_call: TRBV29-1; j_call: TRBJ2-7; cdr3_aa: CSVERSDSLRRGAYEQYF; cdr3_nt: TGCAGCGTTGAGAGGTCAGACTCCCTTAGGCGGGGGGCCTACGAGCAGTACTTC
clone_size: NA; d_call: NA; v_call: TRBV6-2/TRBV6-3; j_call: TRBJ1-4; cdr3_aa: CASSKTETVRLFF; cdr3_nt: TGTGCCAGCAGTAAAACAGAGACAGTACGACTGTTTTTT
clone_size: NA; d_call: TRBD1; v_call: TRBV11-1; j_call: TRBJ2-7; cdr3_aa: CASSRQGSMGNEQYF; cdr3_nt: TGTGCCAGCAGCAGACAGGGATCTATGGGGAACGAGCAGTACTTC
clone_size: NA; d_call: TRBD2; v_call: TRBV7-9; j_call: TRBJ2-1; cdr3_aa: CASSLGRGRARNEQFF; cdr3_nt: TGTGCCAGCAGCTTGGGTCGCGGGAGGGCCCGTAATGAGCAGTTCTTC
clone_size: NA; d_call: NA; v_call: TRBV4-3; j_call: TRBJ1-2; cdr3_aa: CASSQDLGRVGGYTF; cdr3_nt: TGCGCCAGCAGCCAAGATTTGGGCAGGGTGGGGGGCTACACCTTC
clone_size: few; d_call: NA; v_call: TRBV14; j_call: TRBJ2-7; cdr3_aa: CASSQGLLRGGSYEQYF; cdr3_nt: TGTGCCAGCAGCCAAGGTCTTTTGAGGGGGGGAAGCTACGAGCAGTACTTC
clone_size: NA; d_call: NA; v_call: TRBV2; j_call: TRBJ1-2; cdr3_aa: CASMEYIGYGYTF; cdr3_nt: TGTGCCAGCATGGAATACATTGGGTATGGCTACACCTTC
clone_size: NA; d_call: TRBD1; v_call: TRBV6-6; j_call: TRBJ2-7; cdr3_aa: CASRRGGTGGDEQYF; cdr3_nt: TGTGCCAGCAGGCGGGGAGGGACAGGGGGCGACGAGCAGTACTTC
clone_size: NA; d_call: NA; v_call: TRBV6-5; j_call: TRBJ1-3; cdr3_aa: CASSRGGSGNTIYF; cdr3_nt: TGTGCCAGCAGCCGTGGCGGTTCTGGAAACACCATATATTTT
clone_size: NA; d_call: NA; v_call: TRBV7-9; j_call: TRBJ1-5; cdr3_aa: CASSPDRLSNQPQHF; cdr3_nt: TGTGCCAGCAGCCCCGACAGGCTCAGCAATCAGCCCCAGCATTTT
clone_size: NA; d_call: TRBD2; v_call: TRBV4-2; j_call: TRBJ2-1; cdr3_aa: CASSRGLAGDNEQFF; cdr3_nt: TGTGCCAGCAGCCGGGGACTAGCGGGAGACAATGAGCAGTTCTTC
clone_size: NA; d_call: TRBD2; v_call: TRBV4-1; j_call: TRBJ2-4; cdr3_aa: CASSQDAASGNRDIQYF; cdr3_nt: TGCGCCAGCAGCCAAGATGCGGCTAGCGGGAATAGGGACATTCAGTACTTC
clone_size: NA; d_call: TRBD1; v_call: TRBV4-3; j_call: TRBJ1-2; cdr3_aa: CASSQDGTGDGYTF; cdr3_nt: TGCGCCAGCAGCCAAGATGGGACAGGGGATGGCTACACCTTC
clone_size: NA; d_call: NA; v_call: TRBV12-3/TRBV12-4; j_call: TRBJ2-7; cdr3_aa: CASSLLRNEQYF; cdr3_nt: TGTGCCAGCAGTTTACTGAGAAACGAGCAGTACTTC
clone_size: NA; d_call: NA; v_call: TRBV7-9; j_call: TRBJ1-5; cdr3_aa: CASSLDSGPQHF; cdr3_nt: TGTGCCAGCAGCTTAGATTCGGGCCCCCAGCATTTT
clone_size: NA; d_call: NA; v_call: TRBV28; j_call: TRBJ1-6; cdr3_aa: CASGRQSYNSPLHF; cdr3_nt: TGTGCCAGTGGTAGACAGTCATATAATTCACCCCTCCACTTT
clone_size: once; d_call: NA; v_call: TRBV19; j_call: TRBJ2-3; cdr3_aa: CASTKGGRTDTQYF; cdr3_nt: TGTGCCAGTACCAAGGGGGGTAGGACAGATACGCAGTATTTT
clone_size: NA; d_call: TRBD2; v_call: TRBV7-8; j_call: TRBJ2-1; cdr3_aa: CASSLFHSTAGPSSYNEQFF; cdr3_nt: TGTGCCAGCAGCTTATTTCATTCGACAGCGGGACCAAGCTCCTACAATGAGCAGTTCTTC
clone_size: NA; d_call: NA; v_call: TRBV18; j_call: TRBJ1-5; cdr3_aa: CASSPSGTSNQPQHF; cdr3_nt: TGTGCCAGCTCACCTTCGGGAACTAGCAATCAGCCCCAGCATTTT
clone_size: NA; d_call: TRBD1; v_call: TRBV6-5; j_call: TRBJ2-7; cdr3_aa: CASSETGSSYEQYF; cdr3_nt: TGTGCCAGCAGCGAGACAGGGAGCTCCTACGAGCAGTACTTC
clone_size: NA; d_call: NA; v_call: TRBV28; j_call: TRBJ2-7; cdr3_aa: CASSPAEMNLSYEQYF; cdr3_nt: TGTGCCAGCAGCCCCGCGGAAATGAATCTCTCCTACGAGCAGTACTTC
clone_size: NA; d_call: NA; v_call: TRBV6-6; j_call: TRBJ2-7; cdr3_aa: CASTLTGTQDYEQYF; cdr3_nt: TGTGCCAGCACCTTGACCGGGACGCAAGACTACGAGCAGTACTTC
clone_size: NA; d_call: NA; v_call: TRBV12-3/TRBV12-4; j_call: TRBJ1-2; cdr3_aa: CASSLDQNVGYTF; cdr3_nt: TGTGCCAGCAGTTTAGATCAGAATGTAGGCTACACCTTC
clone_size: NA; d_call: TRBD2; v_call: TRBV28; j_call: TRBJ2-5; cdr3_aa: CASLRTTSGAKETQYF; cdr3_nt: TGTGCCAGCCTCCGTACGACTAGCGGAGCCAAAGAGACCCAGTACTTC
clone_size: once; d_call: NA; v_call: TRBV18; j_call: TRBJ1-4; cdr3_aa: CASSPQKGVVEKLFF; cdr3_nt: TGTGCCAGCTCACCACAGAAGGGTGTTGTTGAAAAACTGTTTTTT
clone_size: NA; d_call: TRBD1; v_call: TRBV7-9; j_call: TRBJ2-3; cdr3_aa: CASSAHRGRTDTQYF; cdr3_nt: TGTGCCAGCAGCGCCCACAGGGGCAGGACAGATACGCAGTATTTT
clone_size: NA; d_call: TRBD1; v_call: TRBV7-9; j_call: TRBJ2-1; cdr3_aa: CASSRDRVSLSSYNEQFF; cdr3_nt: TGTGCCAGCAGCAGGGACAGAGTCAGCCTAAGCTCCTACAATGAGCAGTTCTTC
clone_size: NA; d_call: TRBD1; v_call: TRBV10-3; j_call: TRBJ1-1; cdr3_aa: CAISRTGNTEAFF; cdr3_nt: TGTGCCATCAGTCGGACAGGGAACACTGAAGCTTTCTTT
clone_size: NA; d_call: TRBD2; v_call: TRBV29-1; j_call: TRBJ2-3; cdr3_aa: CSVVPTSGPDTQYF; cdr3_nt: TGCAGCGTTGTTCCGACTAGCGGCCCGGATACGCAGTATTTT
clone_size: NA; d_call: NA; v_call: TRBV19; j_call: TRBJ1-1; cdr3_aa: CASMITWTANTEAFF; cdr3_nt: TGTGCCAGTATGATTACTTGGACCGCCAACACTGAAGCTTTCTTT
clone_size: NA; d_call: TRBD1; v_call: TRBV29-1; j_call: TRBJ2-3; cdr3_aa: CSVGKTTGGSADTQYF; cdr3_nt: TGCAGCGTCGGGAAAACGACAGGGGGATCGGCAGATACGCAGTATTTT
clone_size: NA; d_call: NA; v_call: TRBV7-2; j_call: TRBJ1-2; cdr3_aa: CASSFPGLYGYTF; cdr3_nt: TGTGCCAGCAGCTTTCCGGGTCTCTATGGCTACACCTTC
clone_size: NA; d_call: NA; v_call: TRBV12-3/TRBV12-4; j_call: TRBJ1-2; cdr3_aa: CASSFYGRRGYTF; cdr3_nt: TGTGCCAGCAGTTTCTATGGGCGGAGGGGCTACACCTTC
clone_size: NA; d_call: TRBD1; v_call: TRBV9; j_call: TRBJ1-4; cdr3_aa: CASSSSGTGGEKLFF; cdr3_nt: TGTGCCAGCAGCTCGTCCGGGACAGGGGGTGAAAAACTGTTTTTT
clone_size: NA; d_call: NA; v_call: TRBV7-2; j_call: TRBJ1-5; cdr3_aa: CASCRQRNQPQHF; cdr3_nt: TGTGCCAGCTGCAGACAGAGAAATCAGCCCCAGCATTTT
clone_size: NA; d_call: NA; v_call: TRBV6-6; j_call: TRBJ2-2; cdr3_aa: CASRPAGQENTGELFF; cdr3_nt: TGTGCCAGCAGACCTGCGGGACAAGAGAACACCGGGGAGCTGTTTTTT
clone_size: NA; d_call: NA; v_call: TRBV28; j_call: TRBJ2-2; cdr3_aa: CASSLGFSGELFF; cdr3_nt: TGTGCCAGCAGTTTAGGGTTCTCCGGGGAGCTGTTTTTT
clone_size: NA; d_call: NA; v_call: TRBV25-1; j_call: TRBJ1-1; cdr3_aa: CASSLPSGMDTEAFF; cdr3_nt: TGTGCCAGCAGCCTCCCTTCGGGGATGGACACTGAAGCTTTCTTT
clone_size: NA; d_call: TRBD1; v_call: TRBV4-2; j_call: TRBJ1-2; cdr3_aa: CASSQGRDSPEKYGYTF; cdr3_nt: TGTGCCAGCAGCCAAGGCCGGGACAGCCCGGAAAAGTATGGCTACACCTTC
clone_size: NA; d_call: NA; v_call: TRBV10-1; j_call: TRBJ2-1; cdr3_aa: CASSEASDDNEQFF; cdr3_nt: TGCGCCAGCAGTGAGGCCAGCGATGACAATGAGCAGTTCTTC
clone_size: NA; d_call: TRBD2; v_call: TRBV5-5; j_call: TRBJ2-7; cdr3_aa: CASSDFGGALYEQYF; cdr3_nt: TGTGCCAGCAGCGACTTCGGGGGGGCCTTGTACGAGCAGTACTTC
clone_size: NA; d_call: NA; v_call: TRBV7-9; j_call: TRBJ2-1; cdr3_aa: CASSAFWRAPYNEQFF; cdr3_nt: TGTGCCAGCAGCGCCTTTTGGAGGGCCCCCTACAATGAGCAGTTCTTC
clone_size: NA; d_call: NA; v_call: TRBV7-2; j_call: TRBJ1-1; cdr3_aa: CASSSEMRVRTEAFF; cdr3_nt: TGTGCCAGCAGCTCCGAAATGAGGGTTAGGACTGAAGCTTTCTTT